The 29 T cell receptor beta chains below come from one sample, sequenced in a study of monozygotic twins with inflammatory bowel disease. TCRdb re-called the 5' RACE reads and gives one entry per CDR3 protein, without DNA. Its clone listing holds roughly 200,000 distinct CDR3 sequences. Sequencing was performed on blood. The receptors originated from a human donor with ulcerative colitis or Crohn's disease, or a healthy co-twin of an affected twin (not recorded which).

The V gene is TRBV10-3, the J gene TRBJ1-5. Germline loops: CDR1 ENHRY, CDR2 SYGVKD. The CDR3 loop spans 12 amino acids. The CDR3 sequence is CAISEINQPQHF.

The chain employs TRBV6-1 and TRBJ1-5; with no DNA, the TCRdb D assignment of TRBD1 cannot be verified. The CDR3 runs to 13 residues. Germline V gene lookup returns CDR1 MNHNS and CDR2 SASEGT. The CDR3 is CASSVTGNQPQHF.

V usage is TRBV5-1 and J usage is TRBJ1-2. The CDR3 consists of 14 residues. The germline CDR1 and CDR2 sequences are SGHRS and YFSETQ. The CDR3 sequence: CASSSDMANYGYTF.

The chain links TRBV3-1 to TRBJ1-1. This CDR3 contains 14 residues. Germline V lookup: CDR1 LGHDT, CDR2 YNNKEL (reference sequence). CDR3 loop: CASSQELQSTEAFF.

CDR3 amino acids: CASSSSVDSPPHF. The chain carries TRBV7-3 and TRBJ1-6. CDR3 length: 13 amino acids. The germline V gene has CDR1 SGHTA and CDR2 FQGTGA.

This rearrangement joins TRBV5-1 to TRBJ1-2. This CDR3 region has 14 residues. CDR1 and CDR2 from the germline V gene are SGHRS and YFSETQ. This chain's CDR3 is CASSLEGPNYGYTF.

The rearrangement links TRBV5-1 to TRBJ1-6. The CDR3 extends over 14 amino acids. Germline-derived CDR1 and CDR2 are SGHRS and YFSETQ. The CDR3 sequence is CASSLGTPEGSLHF.

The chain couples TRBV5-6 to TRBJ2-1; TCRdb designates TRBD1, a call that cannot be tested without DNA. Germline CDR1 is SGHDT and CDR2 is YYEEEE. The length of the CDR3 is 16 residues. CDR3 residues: CASSLPGGGYYNEQFF.

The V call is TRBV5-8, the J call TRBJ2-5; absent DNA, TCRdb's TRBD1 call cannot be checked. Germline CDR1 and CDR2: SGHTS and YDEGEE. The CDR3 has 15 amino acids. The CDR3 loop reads CASPQGGGSQETQYF.

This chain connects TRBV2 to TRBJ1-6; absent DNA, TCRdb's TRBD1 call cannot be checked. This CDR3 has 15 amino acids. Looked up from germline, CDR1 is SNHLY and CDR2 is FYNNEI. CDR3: CASRGQGAVRSPLHF.

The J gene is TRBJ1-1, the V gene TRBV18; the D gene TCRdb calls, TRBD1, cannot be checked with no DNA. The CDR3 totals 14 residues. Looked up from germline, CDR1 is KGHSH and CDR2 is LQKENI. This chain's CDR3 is CASSQDSINTEAFF.

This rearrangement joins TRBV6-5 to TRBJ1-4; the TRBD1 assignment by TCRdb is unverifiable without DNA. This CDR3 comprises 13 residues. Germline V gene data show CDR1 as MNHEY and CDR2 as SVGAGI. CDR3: CASSAGGGEKLFF.

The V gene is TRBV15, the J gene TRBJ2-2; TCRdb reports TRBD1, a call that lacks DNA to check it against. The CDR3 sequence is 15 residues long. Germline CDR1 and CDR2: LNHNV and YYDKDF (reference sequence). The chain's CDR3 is CATSRWTANTGELFF.

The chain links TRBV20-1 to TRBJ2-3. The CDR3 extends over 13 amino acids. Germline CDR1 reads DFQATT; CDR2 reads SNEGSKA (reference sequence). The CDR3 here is CSARDPGKDTQYF.

CDR3 amino acids: CASSLEPMGSGTEYF. The V call is TRBV5-4, the J call TRBJ2-4; the TCRdb D gene call, TRBD1, has no DNA to confirm it. The germline gives CDR1 SGHNT, CDR2 YYREEE (reference sequence). The CDR3 is made up of 15 amino acids. The complete variable domain, with remaining parts taken from reference TRBV5-4 and TRBJ2-4, reads ETGVTQSPTHLIKTRGQQVTLRCSSQSGHNTVSWYQQALGQGPQFIFQYYREEENGRGNFPPRFSGLQFPNYSSELNVNALELDDSALYLCASSLEPMGSGTEYFGAGTRLSVL.

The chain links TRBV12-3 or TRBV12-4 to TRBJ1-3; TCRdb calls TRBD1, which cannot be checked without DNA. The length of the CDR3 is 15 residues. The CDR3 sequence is CASSLRGSAGNTIYF.

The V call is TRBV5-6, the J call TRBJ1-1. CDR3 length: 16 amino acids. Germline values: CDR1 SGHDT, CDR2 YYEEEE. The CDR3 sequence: CASSLAWTEPNTEAFF.

The CDR3 loop is CASMWKNSNQPQHF. This rearrangement joins TRBV19 to TRBJ1-5. This CDR3 comprises 14 residues. Per the germline V gene, CDR1 is LNHDA and CDR2 is SQIVND (reference sequence).

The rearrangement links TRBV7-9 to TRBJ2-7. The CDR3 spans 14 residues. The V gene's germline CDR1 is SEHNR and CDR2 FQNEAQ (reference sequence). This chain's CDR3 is CASSSDGSSYEQYF.

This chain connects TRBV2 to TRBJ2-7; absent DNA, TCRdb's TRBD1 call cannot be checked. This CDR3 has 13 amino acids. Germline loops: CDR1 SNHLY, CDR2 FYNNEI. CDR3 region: CASSEWGPYEQYF. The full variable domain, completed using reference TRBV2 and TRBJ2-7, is EPEVTQTPSHQVTQMGQEVILRCVPISNHLYFYWYRQILGQKVEFLVSFYNNEISEKSEIFDDQFSVERPDGSNFTLKIRSTKLEDSAMYFCASSEWGPYEQYFGPGTRLTVT.

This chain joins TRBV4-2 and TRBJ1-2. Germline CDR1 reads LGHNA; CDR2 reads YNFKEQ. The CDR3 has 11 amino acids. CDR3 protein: CAKNTNYGYTF.

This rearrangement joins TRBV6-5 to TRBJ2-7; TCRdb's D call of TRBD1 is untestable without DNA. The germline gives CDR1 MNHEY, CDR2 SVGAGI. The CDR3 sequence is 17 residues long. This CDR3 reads CASSYSTGDGRNYEQYF.

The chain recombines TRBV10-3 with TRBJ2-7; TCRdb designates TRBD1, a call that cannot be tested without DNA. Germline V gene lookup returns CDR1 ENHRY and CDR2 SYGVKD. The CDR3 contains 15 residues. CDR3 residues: CAISEGGTGAYEQYF.

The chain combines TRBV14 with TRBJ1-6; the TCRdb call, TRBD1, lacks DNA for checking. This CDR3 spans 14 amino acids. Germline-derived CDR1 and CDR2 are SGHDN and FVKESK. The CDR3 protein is CASSRQGIYSPLHF.

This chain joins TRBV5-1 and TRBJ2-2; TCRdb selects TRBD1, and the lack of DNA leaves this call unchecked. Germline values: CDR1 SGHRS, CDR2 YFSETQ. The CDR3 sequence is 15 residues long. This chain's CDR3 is CASSVRARGTGELFF.

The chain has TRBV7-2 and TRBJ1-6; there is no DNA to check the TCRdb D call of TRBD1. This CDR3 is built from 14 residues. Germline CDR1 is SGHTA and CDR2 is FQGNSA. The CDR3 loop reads CASSLALPPEPLHF.

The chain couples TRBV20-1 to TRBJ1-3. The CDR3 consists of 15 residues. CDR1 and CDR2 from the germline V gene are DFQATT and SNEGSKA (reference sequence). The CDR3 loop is CSARSTGTSGNTIYF.

The CDR3 loop is CASSPTGSGYGYTF. The chain combines TRBV7-3 with TRBJ1-2; TCRdb indicates TRBD1, and absent DNA this call remains unverified. This CDR3 has 14 amino acids. Germline loops: CDR1 SGHTA, CDR2 FQGTGA.

CDR3 loop: CSAPGATYEQYF. The genes are TRBV20-1 and TRBJ2-7; TCRdb lists TRBD1, though no DNA is available to test this call. The CDR3 totals 12 residues. Germline V gene lookup returns CDR1 DFQATT and CDR2 SNEGSKA (reference sequence).